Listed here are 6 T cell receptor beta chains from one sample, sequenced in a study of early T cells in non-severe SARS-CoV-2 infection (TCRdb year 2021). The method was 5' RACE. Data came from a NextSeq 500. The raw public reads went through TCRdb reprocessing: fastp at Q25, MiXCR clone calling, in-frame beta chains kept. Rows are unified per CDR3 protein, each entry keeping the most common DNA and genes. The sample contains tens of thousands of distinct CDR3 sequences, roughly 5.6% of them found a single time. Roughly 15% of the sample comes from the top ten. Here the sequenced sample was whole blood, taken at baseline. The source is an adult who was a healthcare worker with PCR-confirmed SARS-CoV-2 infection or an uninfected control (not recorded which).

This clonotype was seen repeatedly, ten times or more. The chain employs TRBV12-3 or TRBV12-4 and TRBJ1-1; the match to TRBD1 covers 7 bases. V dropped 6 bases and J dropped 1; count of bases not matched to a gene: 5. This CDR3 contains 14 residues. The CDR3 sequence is CASRRTGENTEAFF. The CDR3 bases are TGTGCCAGCAGACGGACAGGAGAGAACACTGAAGCTTTCTTT.

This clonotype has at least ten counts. The CDR3 reads CASSHRTGETQYF. The CDR3 DNA reads TGTGCCAGCAGTCATCGGACAGGCGAGACCCAGTACTTC. The chain employs TRBV7-9 and TRBJ2-5; 7 nucleotides match TRBD1. The CDR3 covers 13 residues. The germline CDR1 and CDR2 sequences are SEHNR and FQNEAQ (reference sequence). Losses at the gene ends were 6 bases for V and 5 bases for J; bases not matched to a gene: 6.

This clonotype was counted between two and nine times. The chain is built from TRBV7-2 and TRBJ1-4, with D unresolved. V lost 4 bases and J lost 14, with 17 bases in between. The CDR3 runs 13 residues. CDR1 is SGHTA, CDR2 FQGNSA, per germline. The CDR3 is CASSSSGDPRLFF. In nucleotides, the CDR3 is TGTGCCAGCAGCTCTAGTGGAGACCCACGGCTGTTTTTT.

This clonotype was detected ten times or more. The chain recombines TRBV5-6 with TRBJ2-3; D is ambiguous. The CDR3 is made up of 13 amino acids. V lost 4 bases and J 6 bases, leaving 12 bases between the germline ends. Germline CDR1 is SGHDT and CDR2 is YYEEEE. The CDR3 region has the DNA TGTGCCAGCAGCCTTACAAACCAGGATACGCAGTATTTT. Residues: CASSLTNQDTQYF.

DNA of the CDR3: TGTGCCAGTACCCTCCGGGACTACCATAACGAGCAGTACTTC. Its translation: CASTLRDYHNEQYF. This chain links TRBV6-2 or TRBV6-3 with TRBJ2-7; 7 positions match TRBD2. The V segment lost 9 bases and the J segment 5 bases; nucleotides outside the gene matches: 13. Germline assignment: CDR1 MNHEY and CDR2 SVGEGT. The CDR3 covers 14 residues.

As DNA, the CDR3 is TGTGCCAGCTCACAAGGGACAGGGGGCGTCGGCAATCAGCCCCAGCATTTT. Its protein is CASSQGTGGVGNQPQHF. The rearrangement joins TRBV18 to TRBJ1-5; 12 bases map to TRBD1. CDR1 KGHSH and CDR2 LQKENI come from the germline V gene. With 4 bases clipped from V and 2 bases from J, the junction kept 6 bases outside the gene matches. The CDR3 covers 17 residues.